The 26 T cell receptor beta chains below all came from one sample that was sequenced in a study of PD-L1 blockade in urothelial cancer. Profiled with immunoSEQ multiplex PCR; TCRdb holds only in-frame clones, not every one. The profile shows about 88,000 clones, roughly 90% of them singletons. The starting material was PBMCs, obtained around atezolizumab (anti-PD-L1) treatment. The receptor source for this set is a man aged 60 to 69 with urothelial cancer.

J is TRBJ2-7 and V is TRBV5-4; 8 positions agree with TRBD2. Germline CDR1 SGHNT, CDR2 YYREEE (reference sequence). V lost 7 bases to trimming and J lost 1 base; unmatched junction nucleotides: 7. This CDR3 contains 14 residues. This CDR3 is CASAGSGESYEQYF. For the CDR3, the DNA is TGTGCCAGCGCTGGTAGCGGGGAGTCCTACGAGCAGTACTTC.

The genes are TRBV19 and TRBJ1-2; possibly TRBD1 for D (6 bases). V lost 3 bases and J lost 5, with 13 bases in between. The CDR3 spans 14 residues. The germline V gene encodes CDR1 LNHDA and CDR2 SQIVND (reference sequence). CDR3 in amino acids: CASSIGHRDYGYTF. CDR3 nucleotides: TGTGCCAGTAGTATCGGGCACAGGGATTATGGCTACACCTTC.

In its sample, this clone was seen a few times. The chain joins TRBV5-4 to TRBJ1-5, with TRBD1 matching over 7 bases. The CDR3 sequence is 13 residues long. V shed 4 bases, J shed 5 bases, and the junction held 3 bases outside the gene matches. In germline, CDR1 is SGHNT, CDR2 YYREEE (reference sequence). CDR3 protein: CASSPDRDQPQHF. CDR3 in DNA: TGTGCCAGCAGCCCTGACAGGGATCAGCCCCAGCATTTT.

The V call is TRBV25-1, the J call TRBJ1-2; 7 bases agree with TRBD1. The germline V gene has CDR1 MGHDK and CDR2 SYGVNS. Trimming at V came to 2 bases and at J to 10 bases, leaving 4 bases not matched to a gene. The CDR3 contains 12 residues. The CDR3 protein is CASSEQGDDYTF. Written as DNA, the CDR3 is TGTGCCAGCAGTGAACAGGGGGATGACTACACCTTC.

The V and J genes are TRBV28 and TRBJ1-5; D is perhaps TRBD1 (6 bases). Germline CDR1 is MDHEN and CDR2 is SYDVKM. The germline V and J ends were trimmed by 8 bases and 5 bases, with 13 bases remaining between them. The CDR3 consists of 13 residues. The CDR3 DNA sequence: TGTGCCAGCCGCGACAGGCCAGATCAGCCCCAGCATTTT. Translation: CASRDRPDQPQHF.

The DNA for the CDR3 is TGTGCCAGCAGTTTACTAGCGGGAGGGCCGAGGGAGCAGTACTTC. This translates into CASSLLAGGPREQYF. J is TRBJ2-7 and V is TRBV28, with 12 positions matching TRBD2. J gave up 7 bases and V 2 bases, and 6 bases lay outside the gene matches. The CDR3 totals 15 residues. The germline CDR1 and CDR2 sequences are MDHEN and SYDVKM.

The CDR3 DNA reads TGTGATGGTTGGCGCTGGCGGGGGCTATCTAGCACAGATACGCAGTATTTT. It specifies CDGWRWRGLSSTDTQYF. The gene calls are TRBV5-5 and TRBJ2-3, with a possible D match to TRBD2 (7 bases). Germline CDR1 reads SGHKS; CDR2 reads YYEKEE (reference sequence). The CDR3 consists of 17 residues.

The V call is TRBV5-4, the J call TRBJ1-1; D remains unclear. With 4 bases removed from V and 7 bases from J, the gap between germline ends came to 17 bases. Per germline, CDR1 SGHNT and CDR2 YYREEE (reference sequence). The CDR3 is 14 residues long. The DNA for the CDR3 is TGTGCCAGCAGCCCGGCCGCGGGGTTTGTTGAAGCTTTCTTT. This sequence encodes CASSPAAGFVEAFF.

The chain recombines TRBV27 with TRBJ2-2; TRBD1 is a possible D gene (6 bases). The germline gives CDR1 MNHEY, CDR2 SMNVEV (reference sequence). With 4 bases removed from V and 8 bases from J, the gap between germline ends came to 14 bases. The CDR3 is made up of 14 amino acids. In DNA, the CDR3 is TGTGCCAGCAGTTACCGGGACACAAGGGGGGAGCTGTTTTTT. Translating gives CASSYRDTRGELFF.

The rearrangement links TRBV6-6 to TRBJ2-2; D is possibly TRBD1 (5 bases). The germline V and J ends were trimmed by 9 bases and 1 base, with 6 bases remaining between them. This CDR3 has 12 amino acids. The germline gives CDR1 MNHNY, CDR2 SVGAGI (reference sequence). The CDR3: CARGENTGELFF. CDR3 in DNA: TGTGCCAGAGGGGAGAACACCGGGGAGCTGTTTTTT.

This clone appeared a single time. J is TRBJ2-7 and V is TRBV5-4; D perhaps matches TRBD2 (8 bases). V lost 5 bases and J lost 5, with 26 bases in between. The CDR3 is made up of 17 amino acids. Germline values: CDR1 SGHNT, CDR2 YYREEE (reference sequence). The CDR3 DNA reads TGTGCCAGCAGATTGTGGACAGGTGCAGGACTAGCCCACGAGCAGTACTTC. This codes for CASRLWTGAGLAHEQYF.

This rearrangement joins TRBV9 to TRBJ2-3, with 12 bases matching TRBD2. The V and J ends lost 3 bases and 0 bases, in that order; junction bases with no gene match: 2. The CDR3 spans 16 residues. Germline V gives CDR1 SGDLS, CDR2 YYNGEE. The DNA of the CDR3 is TGTGCCAGCAGCGCTGGACTAGCGGGGAGCACAGATACGCAGTATTTT. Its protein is CASSAGLAGSTDTQYF.

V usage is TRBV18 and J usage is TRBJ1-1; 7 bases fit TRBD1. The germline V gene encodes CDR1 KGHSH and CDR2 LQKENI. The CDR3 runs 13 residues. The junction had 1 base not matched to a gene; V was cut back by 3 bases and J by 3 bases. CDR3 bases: TGTGCCAGCTCACCGACAGGGCACACTGAAGCTTTCTTT. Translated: CASSPTGHTEAFF.

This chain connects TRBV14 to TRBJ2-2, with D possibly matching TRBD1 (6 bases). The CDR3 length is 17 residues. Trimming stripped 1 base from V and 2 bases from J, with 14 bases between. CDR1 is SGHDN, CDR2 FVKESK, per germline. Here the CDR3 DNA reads TGTGCCAGCAGCCAAGGCCGACAGGCCCTAAACACCGGGGAGCTGTTTTTT. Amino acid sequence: CASSQGRQALNTGELFF.

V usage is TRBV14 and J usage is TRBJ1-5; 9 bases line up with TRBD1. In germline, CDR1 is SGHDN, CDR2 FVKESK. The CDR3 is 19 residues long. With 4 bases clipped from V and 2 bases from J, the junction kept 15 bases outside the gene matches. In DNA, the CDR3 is TGTGCCAGCAGCCTTTCAGTATCAAAAAGGGACAGGGGCAATCAGCCCCAGCATTTT. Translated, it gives CASSLSVSKRDRGNQPQHF.

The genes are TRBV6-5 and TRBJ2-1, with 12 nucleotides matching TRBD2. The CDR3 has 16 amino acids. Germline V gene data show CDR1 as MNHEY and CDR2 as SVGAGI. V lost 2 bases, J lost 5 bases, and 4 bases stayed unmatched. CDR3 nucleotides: TGTGCCAGCAGTTACCCAGGACTAGCGGGGAACAATGAGCAGTTCTTC. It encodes CASSYPGLAGNNEQFF.

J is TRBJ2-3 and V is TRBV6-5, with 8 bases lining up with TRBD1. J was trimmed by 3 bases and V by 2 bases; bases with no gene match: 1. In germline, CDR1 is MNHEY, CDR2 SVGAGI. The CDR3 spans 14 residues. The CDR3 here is CASSYGQGTDTQYF. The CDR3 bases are TGTGCCAGCAGTTACGGACAGGGAACAGATACGCAGTATTTT.

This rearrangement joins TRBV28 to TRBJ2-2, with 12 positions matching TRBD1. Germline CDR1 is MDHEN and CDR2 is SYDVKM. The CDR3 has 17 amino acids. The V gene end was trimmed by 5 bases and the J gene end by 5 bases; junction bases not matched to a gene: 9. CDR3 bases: TGTGCCAGCAGTGCCCCGGGACAGGGGGCTGGGACCGGGGAGCTGTTTTTT. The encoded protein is CASSAPGQGAGTGELFF.

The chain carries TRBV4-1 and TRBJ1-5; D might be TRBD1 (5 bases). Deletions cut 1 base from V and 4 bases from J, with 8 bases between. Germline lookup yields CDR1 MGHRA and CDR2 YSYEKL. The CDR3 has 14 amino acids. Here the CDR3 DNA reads TGCGCCAGCAGCCAAGTCAGGGATAATCAGCCCCAGCATTTT. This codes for CASSQVRDNQPQHF.

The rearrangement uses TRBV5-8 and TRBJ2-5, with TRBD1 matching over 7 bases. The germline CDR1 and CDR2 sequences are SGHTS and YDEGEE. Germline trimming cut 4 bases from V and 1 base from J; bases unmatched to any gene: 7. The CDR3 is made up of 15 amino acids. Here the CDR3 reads CASSQGQIVQETQYF. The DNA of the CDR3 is TGTGCCAGCAGCCAGGGACAGATAGTCCAAGAGACCCAGTACTTC.

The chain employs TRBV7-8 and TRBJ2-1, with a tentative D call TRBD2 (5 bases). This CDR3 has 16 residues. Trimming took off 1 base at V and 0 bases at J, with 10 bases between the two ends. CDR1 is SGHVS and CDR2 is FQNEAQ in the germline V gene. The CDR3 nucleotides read TGTGCCAGCAGCTTAGATCCGGGGAGCTCCTACAATGAGCAGTTCTTC. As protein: CASSLDPGSSYNEQFF.

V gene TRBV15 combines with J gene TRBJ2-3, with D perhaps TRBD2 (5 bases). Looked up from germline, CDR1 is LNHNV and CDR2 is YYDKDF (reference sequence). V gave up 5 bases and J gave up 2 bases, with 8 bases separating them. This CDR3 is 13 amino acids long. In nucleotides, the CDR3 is TGTGCCACCAGCGAGGGAAACACAGATACGCAGTATTTT. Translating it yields CATSEGNTDTQYF.

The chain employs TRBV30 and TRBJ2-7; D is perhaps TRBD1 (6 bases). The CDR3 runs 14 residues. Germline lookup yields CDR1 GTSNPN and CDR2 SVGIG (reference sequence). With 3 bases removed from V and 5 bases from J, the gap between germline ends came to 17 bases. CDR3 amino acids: CAWRIPGVEDEQYF. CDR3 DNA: TGTGCCTGGAGGATTCCAGGGGTGGAGGACGAGCAGTACTTC.

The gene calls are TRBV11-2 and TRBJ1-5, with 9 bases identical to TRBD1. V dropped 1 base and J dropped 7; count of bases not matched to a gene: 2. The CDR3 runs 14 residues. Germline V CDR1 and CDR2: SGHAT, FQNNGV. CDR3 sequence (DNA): TGTGCCAGCAGCTTAGGGGACAGGGCCCAGCCCCAGCATTTT. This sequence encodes CASSLGDRAQPQHF.

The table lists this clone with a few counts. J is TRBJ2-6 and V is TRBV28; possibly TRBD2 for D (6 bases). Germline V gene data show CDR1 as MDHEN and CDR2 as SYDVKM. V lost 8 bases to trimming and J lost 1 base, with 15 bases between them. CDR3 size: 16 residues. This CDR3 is CASRDSSTSGANVLTF. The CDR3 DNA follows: TGTGCCAGCCGGGACTCATCGACGTCTGGGGCCAACGTCCTGACTTTC.

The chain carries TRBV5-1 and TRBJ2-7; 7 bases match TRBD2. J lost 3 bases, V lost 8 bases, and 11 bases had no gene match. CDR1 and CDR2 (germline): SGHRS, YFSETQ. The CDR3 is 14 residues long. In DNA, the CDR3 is TGCGCCAGTTACCCGGGGGGATCCCACTACGAGCAGTACTTC. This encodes CASYPGGSHYEQYF.